The clone carrying this TCR beta chain was seen a few times. In TCRdb, the RT-PCR reads were re-called with MiXCR into one record per CDR3 protein. This table holds hundreds of thousands of distinct CDR3 sequences, approximately 17% found once. These data come from a study of response to subunit inactivated influenza vaccine. There are 14 residues in the CDR3. V lost 3 bases, J lost 9 bases, and 4 bases stayed unmatched. CDR1 is WSHSY, CDR2 SAAADI, per germline. The sequencing here drew on PBMCs from blood, taken 4 to 6 days after vaccination. This sequence joins TRBV10-2 and TRBJ1-6, with 8 nucleotides matching TRBD1. The sequence was obtained from a middle-aged man who received an inactivated influenza vaccine. CDR3 region: CASSEAGGSSPLHF. The CDR3 DNA reads as TGCGCCAGCAGTGAAGCAGGGGGCAGTTCACCCCTCCACTTT.